Listed here are 13 T cell receptor beta chains from one sample, sequenced in a study of T cell responses to AZD1222 COVID-19 vaccine. The assay was immunoSEQ multiplex PCR, and TCRdb's table has in-frame clones only and misses some. The sample records about 120,000 clones, roughly nine tenths being singletons. This specimen consisted of peripheral blood, obtained 28 days after the second AZD1222 dose. The receptors were gathered from an adult who received the AZD1222 COVID-19 vaccine.

The chain combines TRBV5-4 with TRBJ2-1; 12 nucleotides line up with TRBD2. The CDR3 contains 17 residues. Trimming took 2 bases from V and 4 from J; bases not matched to a gene: 7. Germline lookup yields CDR1 SGHNT and CDR2 YYREEE (reference sequence). As DNA, the CDR3 is TGTGCCAGCAGCTTCCCACGAACTAGCGGGGGGTACAATGAGCAGTTCTTC. Protein product: CASSFPRTSGGYNEQFF.

V usage is TRBV7-6 and J usage is TRBJ2-3; 8 nucleotides line up with TRBD2. The germline CDR1 and CDR2 sequences are SGHVS and FNYEAQ. The CDR3 has 17 residues. Trimming took 5 bases from V and 1 from J; bases not matched to a gene: 11. The CDR3 here is CASSPPSLAGGTDTQYF. The DNA of the CDR3 is TGTGCCAGCAGCCCCCCCTCCCTAGCGGGTGGCACAGATACGCAGTATTTT.

V is TRBV27 and J is TRBJ1-5; 8 bases fit TRBD1. The V and J ends lost 10 bases and 5 bases, in that order; junction bases with no gene match: 13. The germline V gene has CDR1 MNHEY and CDR2 SMNVEV (reference sequence). The CDR3 totals 15 residues. CDR3 sequence reads: CATRTSGGADQPQHF. CDR3 in DNA: TGTGCCACCAGAACTTCAGGGGGCGCGGATCAGCCCCAGCATTTT.

This rearrangement joins TRBV5-6 to TRBJ2-4; D might be TRBD1 or TRBD2, each matching 5 bases. Germline V gene data show CDR1 as SGHDT and CDR2 as YYEEEE. The CDR3 contains 13 residues. The V gene lost 4 bases and the J gene lost 2 bases, with 7 bases spanning the gap. The CDR3 coding sequence is TGTGCCAGCAGCCGGGACCCCAAAAACATTCAGTACTTC. Protein product: CASSRDPKNIQYF.

The rearrangement joins TRBV7-9 to TRBJ1-1; 12 bases align to TRBD1. Germline assignment: CDR1 SEHNR and CDR2 FQNEAQ (reference sequence). The CDR3 covers 16 residues. Trimming took 1 base from V and 5 from J; bases not matched to a gene: 5. The DNA of the CDR3 is TGTGCCAGCAGCTTAGGGGACAGGGGGCTCAAAACTGAAGCTTTCTTT. Translated: CASSLGDRGLKTEAFF.

This clone was found a few times. CDR3 residues: CASSLDTGELFF. CDR3 DNA: TGTGCCAGCAGTTTGGACACCGGGGAGCTGTTTTTT. J is TRBJ2-2 and V is TRBV28, with no clear D. The CDR3 has 12 amino acids. V was clipped by 3 bases and J by 3 bases, with 2 bases between them. Germline V gene lookup returns CDR1 MDHEN and CDR2 SYDVKM.

This chain joins TRBV2 and TRBJ2-7, with D uncertain. Deletions cut 3 bases from V and 2 bases from J, with 11 bases between. The CDR3 has 14 residues. The germline V gene has CDR1 SNHLY and CDR2 FYNNEI. CDR3 in amino acids: CASSEFGRTYEQYF. DNA for the CDR3: TGTGCCAGCAGTGAGTTCGGACGGACCTACGAGCAGTACTTC.

The chain joins TRBV6-1 to TRBJ1-1; 8 bases match TRBD1. CDR1 and CDR2 (germline): MNHNS, SASEGT. With 3 bases clipped from V and 1 base from J, the junction kept 1 base outside the gene matches. The CDR3 length is 14 residues. CDR3 DNA: TGTGCCAGCAGTGAGGGGACAGGGAACACTGAAGCTTTCTTT. The encoded protein is CASSEGTGNTEAFF.

The V and J genes are TRBV6-1 and TRBJ2-5, with 12 bases fitting TRBD2. V was clipped by 3 bases and J by 5 bases; unmatched bases: 4. The CDR3 extends over 15 amino acids. The germline CDR1 and CDR2 sequences are MNHNS and SASEGT. CDR3 nucleotides: TGTGCCAGCAGTGACCGCGGGACTAGCGGGGAGACCCAGTACTTC. Amino acids: CASSDRGTSGETQYF.

The chain employs TRBV25-1 and TRBJ2-3; 7 bases align to TRBD1. The CDR3 consists of 13 residues. V was pared by 8 bases and J by 2 bases, with 4 bases of the junction left unmatched. CDR1 and CDR2 (germline): MGHDK, SYGVNS. CDR3 sequence reads: CASRDSLTDTQYF. CDR3 nucleotides: TGTGCCAGCCGGGACAGTCTCACAGATACGCAGTATTTT.

This clone was recorded a few times. The CDR3 coding sequence is TGTGCCATCAGTGCTGGGTACGAGCAGTACTTC. Protein sequence: CAISAGYEQYF. V gene TRBV10-3 combines with J gene TRBJ2-7; no clear D gene. Germline values: CDR1 ENHRY, CDR2 SYGVKD. V was cut by 4 bases and J by 4 bases, with 5 bases left in between. The CDR3 is 11 residues long.

The chain recombines TRBV27 with TRBJ2-4, with D tentatively TRBD2 (5 bases). Trimming pared 6 bases from V and 0 bases from J, leaving 12 bases between. The CDR3 consists of 15 residues. Germline-derived CDR1 and CDR2 are MNHEY and SMNVEV (reference sequence). DNA for the CDR3: TGTGCCAGCAGGGACGAGGGAATAGCCAAAAACATTCAGTACTTC. Translating gives CASRDEGIAKNIQYF.

The V call is TRBV30, the J call TRBJ1-3; D unclear. V lost 0 bases, J lost 0 bases, and 6 bases lay in between. The CDR3 spans 14 residues. Germline V gene lookup returns CDR1 GTSNPN and CDR2 SVGIG (reference sequence). The CDR3 region has the DNA TGTGCCTGGAGTGTTTCGAGCTCTGGAAACACCATATATTTT. As protein: CAWSVSSSGNTIYF. Full variable domain (remainder filled in from reference TRBV30 and TRBJ1-3): SQTIHQWPATLVQPVGSPLSLECTVEGTSNPNLYWYRQAAGRGLQLLFYSVGIGQISSEVPQNLSASRPQDRQFILSSKKLLLSDSGFYLCAWSVSSSGNTIYFGEGSWLTVV.